One sample yielded the 3 T cell receptor beta chains listed below, sequenced in a study of CD8+ T cells in alopecia areata. As the sequencing template, cDNA was produced by extracting RNA and reverse transcribing it. Libraries were prepared by immunoSEQ multiplex PCR; TCRdb keeps only in-frame clonotypes and omits some of them. The sample holds 65,000 to 90,000 clones, 51% seen once. Material: NKG2D-high CD8+ T cells sorted from blood. The receptors come from a human donor with alopecia areata.

The gene calls are TRBV28 and TRBJ2-7, with 11 bases fitting TRBD1. The ends lost 5 bases at V and 3 bases at J; junction bases unmatched: 6. Germline values: CDR1 MDHEN, CDR2 SYDVKM. The CDR3 has 15 residues. The DNA for the CDR3 is TGTGCCAGCAGTACCCGGACAGGGGGCGTCTACGAGCAGTACTTC. It is translated as CASSTRTGGVYEQYF.

This clone was observed a few times. In nucleotides, the CDR3 is TGTGCCAGCAGCTCTCGACAGGGGGCTCTCCATGAGCAGTTCTTC. Translating gives CASSSRQGALHEQFF. The chain employs TRBV5-6 and TRBJ2-1, with 10 bases identical to TRBD1. The ends lost 3 bases at V and 8 bases at J; junction bases unmatched: 8. Germline CDR1 SGHDT, CDR2 YYEEEE. The CDR3 is made up of 15 amino acids.

The chain carries TRBV7-9 and TRBJ2-5; 8 bases are a match to TRBD1. CDR3 length: 14 residues. CDR1 SEHNR and CDR2 FQNEAQ come from the germline V gene (reference sequence). Trimming removed 4 bases from V and 1 base from J; junction bases left unmatched: 2. CDR3: CASSSDRGQETQYF. The CDR3 DNA is TGTGCCAGCAGCTCCGACAGGGGCCAAGAGACCCAGTACTTC. Based on the CDR3 plus reference TRBV7-9 and TRBJ2-5, the full variable domain is DTGVSQNPRHKITKRGQNVTFRCDPISEHNRLYWYRQTLGQGPEFLTYFQNEAQLEKSRLLSDRFSAERPKGSFSTLEIQRTEQGDSAMYLCASSSDRGQETQYFGPGTRLLVL.